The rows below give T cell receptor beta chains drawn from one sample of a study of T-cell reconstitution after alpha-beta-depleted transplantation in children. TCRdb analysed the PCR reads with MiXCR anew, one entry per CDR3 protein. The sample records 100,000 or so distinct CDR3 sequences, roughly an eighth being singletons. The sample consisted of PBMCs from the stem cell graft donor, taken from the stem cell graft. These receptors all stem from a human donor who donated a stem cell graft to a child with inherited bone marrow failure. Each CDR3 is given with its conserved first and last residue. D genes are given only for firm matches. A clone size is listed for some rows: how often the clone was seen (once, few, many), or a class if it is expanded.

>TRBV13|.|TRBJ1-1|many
CASSLRGGTEAFF
TGTGCCAGCAGCCTGAGGGGGGGCACTGAAGCTTTCTTT
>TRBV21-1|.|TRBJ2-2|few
CASSKVRGTNTGELFF
TGTGCCAGCAGCAAAGTGCGGGGGACGAACACCGGGGAGCTGTTTTTT
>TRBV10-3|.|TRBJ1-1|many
CAISEGTEAFF
TGTGCCATCAGTGAGGGCACTGAAGCTTTCTTT
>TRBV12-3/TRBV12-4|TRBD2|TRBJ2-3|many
CASSRTSGEVDTQYF
TGTGCCAGCAGTCGGACTAGCGGGGAGGTAGATACGCAGTATTTT
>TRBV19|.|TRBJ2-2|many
CASSIKGVYTGELFF
TGTGCCAGTAGTATAAAGGGAGTATACACCGGGGAGCTGTTTTTT
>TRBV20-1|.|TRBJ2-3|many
CSATVRAISTDTQYF
TGCAGTGCCACTGTGAGGGCCATTAGCACAGATACGCAGTATTTT
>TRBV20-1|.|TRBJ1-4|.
CSADGSREKLFF
TGCAGTGCGGATGGGTCCCGTGAAAAACTGTTTTTT
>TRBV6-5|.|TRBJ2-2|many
CASILQGLAGELFF
TGTGCCAGCATCCTCCAGGGTCTAGCCGGGGAGCTGTTTTTT
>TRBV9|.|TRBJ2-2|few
CASSVSATGELFF
TGTGCCAGCAGCGTATCGGCCACCGGGGAGCTGTTTTTT
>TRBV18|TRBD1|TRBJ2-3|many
CASSPYVGQGGTDTQYF
TGTGCCAGCTCACCCTACGTGGGACAGGGAGGGACAGATACGCAGTATTTT
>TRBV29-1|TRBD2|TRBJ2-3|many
CSVPGLATSTDTQYF
TGCAGCGTCCCGGGACTAGCGACTAGCACAGATACGCAGTATTTT
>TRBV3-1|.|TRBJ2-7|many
CASSQEPRSGEQYF
TGTGCCAGCAGCCAAGAGCCACGGTCGGGGGAGCAGTACTTC
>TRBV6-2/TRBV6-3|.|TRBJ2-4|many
CASSPWTDNIQYF
TGTGCCAGCAGTCCATGGACGGACAACATTCAGTACTTC
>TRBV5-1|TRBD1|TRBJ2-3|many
CASSLVAGTGTTDTQYF
TGCGCCAGCAGCTTGGTCGCCGGGACAGGGACCACAGATACGCAGTATTTT
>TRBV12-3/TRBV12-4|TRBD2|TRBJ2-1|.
CASTDPGTTNEQFF
TGTGCCAGCACCGACCCCGGGACTACCAATGAGCAGTTCTTC
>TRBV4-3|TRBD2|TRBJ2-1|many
CASSQDLLAGGEQFF
TGCGCCAGCAGCCAAGATTTACTAGCGGGAGGGGAGCAGTTCTTC
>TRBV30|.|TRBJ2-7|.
CASYRRNEQYF
TGTGCCTCTTACAGGCGGAACGAGCAGTACTTC
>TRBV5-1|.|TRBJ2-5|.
CASSLVVNEETQYF
TGCGCCAGCAGCTTGGTAGTCAACGAAGAGACCCAGTACTTC
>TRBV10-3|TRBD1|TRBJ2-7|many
CAISKTGHEQYF
TGTGCCATCAGTAAGACAGGGCACGAGCAGTACTTC
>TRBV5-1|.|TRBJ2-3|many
CASSLPTDTQYF
TGCGCCAGCAGCTTGCCCACAGATACGCAGTATTTT
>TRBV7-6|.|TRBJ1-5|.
CASSLRGAVNQPQHF
TGTGCCAGCAGCTTACGGGGGGCCGTCAATCAGCCCCAGCATTTT
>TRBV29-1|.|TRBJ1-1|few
CSVGGATEAFF
TGCAGCGTAGGAGGGGCGACTGAAGCTTTCTTT
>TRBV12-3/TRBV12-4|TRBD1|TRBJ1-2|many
CASRQTGGNYGYTF
TGTGCCAGCAGGCAGACAGGGGGTAACTATGGCTACACCTTC
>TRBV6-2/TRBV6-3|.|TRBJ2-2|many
CASSYTLTGELFF
TGTGCCAGCAGTTACACCCTGACCGGGGAGCTGTTTTTT
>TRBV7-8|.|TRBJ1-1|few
CASSSTPGPQNTEAFF
TGTGCCAGCAGCTCCACGCCGGGACCCCAGAACACTGAAGCTTTCTTT
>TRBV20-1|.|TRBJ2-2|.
CSVWGLAFNTGELFF
TGCAGTGTCTGGGGGCTGGCGTTCAACACCGGGGAGCTGTTTTTT
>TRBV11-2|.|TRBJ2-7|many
CASSLVSGIGYEQYF
TGTGCCAGCAGCTTAGTATCCGGGATTGGCTACGAGCAGTACTTC
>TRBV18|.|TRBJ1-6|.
CASSPGLSSPLHF
TGTGCCAGCTCACCGGGGTTGAGTTCACCCCTCCACTTT
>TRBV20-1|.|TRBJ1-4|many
CSANGGGDEKLFF
TGCAGTGCTAATGGGGGGGGTGATGAAAAACTGTTTTTT
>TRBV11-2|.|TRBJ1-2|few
CASTLGRTWDYGYTF
TGTGCCAGCACCCTCGGACGGACTTGGGACTATGGCTACACCTTC
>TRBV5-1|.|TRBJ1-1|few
CASRHGGENTEAFF
TGCGCCAGCCGCCACGGCGGGGAGAACACTGAAGCTTTCTTT
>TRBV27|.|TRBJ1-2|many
CASSMTGTVYGYTF
TGTGCCAGCAGTATGACCGGGACGGTCTATGGCTACACCTTC
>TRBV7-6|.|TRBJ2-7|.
CASSSEFYEQYF
TGTGCCAGCAGCTCGGAGTTCTACGAGCAGTACTTC
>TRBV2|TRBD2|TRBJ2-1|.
CASSVAGKFF
TGTGCCAGCAGTGTAGCGGGAAAGTTCTTC
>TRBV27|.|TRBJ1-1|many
CASRVGRSRNTEAFF
TGTGCCAGCAGAGTGGGACGCTCCCGGAACACTGAAGCTTTCTTT
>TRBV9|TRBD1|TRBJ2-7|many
CASSATGGGYEQYF
TGTGCCAGCAGCGCGACAGGGGGGGGATACGAGCAGTACTTC